This T cell receptor beta chain is from a study of T cell responses to AZD1222 COVID-19 vaccine. Study results and limitations: As reported, nearly half of all spike-specific TCRs target variant regions that are unmutated. The donors showed a predominance of white British ancestry and of females, with possible underestimation of clonal diversity. Distributed over spike, vaccine-associated CD4 TCRs predominated at 160-218 and 743-854.

Clones were read by immunoSEQ multiplex PCR, and TCRdb kept only the in-frame ones, dropping some. The top ten clones hold 5% to 6% of a sample with around 83,000 clones, about nine tenths of them seen once. On this clone itself: Antigen specificity is unknown.

This clonotype was obtained from an adult who received the AZD1222 COVID-19 vaccine. Sequencing used peripheral blood, obtained 28 days after the second AZD1222 dose.

The CDR3 is CASSKSSTGDKLAKNIQYF. CDR3 coding DNA: TGTGCCAGTAGTAAATCCTCGACGGGAGATAAGCTAGCCAAAAACATTCAGTACTTC. The chain links TRBV19 to TRBJ2-4; tentatively, D is TRBD2 (6 bases). This CDR3 region has 19 residues. V lost 4 bases, J lost 0 bases, and 22 bases lay in between. Per germline, CDR1 LNHDA and CDR2 SQIVND (reference sequence).